The 28 T cell receptor beta chains below come from one sample, sequenced in a study of somatic mutations in cytotoxic T cells in rheumatoid arthritis. Profiling relied on immunoSEQ multiplex PCR, and the TCRdb table lists in-frame clones only, not all of them. The data hold about 18,000 clones, with 82% observed a single time. What was sequenced was CD8+ T cells sorted from blood. Receptors were obtained from an adult with rheumatoid arthritis.

This chain connects TRBV29-1 to TRBJ2-7; TRBD2 agrees at 8 bases. V gave up 4 bases and J gave up 7 bases; unmatched junction bases: 3. The CDR3 spans 11 residues. CDR1 is SQVTM and CDR2 is ANQGSEA in the germline V gene. The CDR3 bases are TGCAGCGTTGTCCGGGGGGGGGAGCAGTACTTC. This encodes CSVVRGGEQYF.

V and J are TRBV6-5 and TRBJ1-1; no reliable D call. Germline lookup yields CDR1 MNHEY and CDR2 SVGAGI. The CDR3 is 11 amino acids. V lost 6 bases, J lost 1 base, and 3 bases lay in between. The CDR3 protein is CASSGNTEAFF. CDR3 sequence (DNA): TGTGCCAGCAGCGGGAACACTGAAGCTTTCTTT.

The rearrangement joins TRBV7-6 to TRBJ1-5; a weak D match, TRBD1 (6 bases). The CDR3 spans 15 residues. The V gene lost 0 bases and the J gene lost 4 bases, with 10 bases spanning the gap. From germline, CDR1 is SGHVS and CDR2 FNYEAQ. Written as DNA, the CDR3 is TGTGCCAGCAGCTTAGCGTGGGGGGCGAATCAGCCCCAGCATTTT. Residues: CASSLAWGANQPQHF.

J is TRBJ2-3 and V is TRBV19; perhaps TRBD2 as D (6 bases). The CDR3 spans 12 residues. The V gene's germline CDR1 is LNHDA and CDR2 SQIVND (reference sequence). Trimming shortened V by 8 bases and J by 4 bases, and 10 bases separated the two germline ends. The CDR3 loop is CASLSGADTQYF. The CDR3 coding sequence is TGTGCCAGTTTATCGGGAGCAGATACGCAGTATTTT.

The chain is built from TRBV19 and TRBJ1-4; D gene uncertain. The germline CDR1 and CDR2 sequences are LNHDA and SQIVND (reference sequence). The V end was cut by 6 bases, the J end by 6 bases, with 14 bases between. The CDR3 is made up of 14 amino acids. The CDR3: CASRLVEYDEKLFF. The CDR3, as DNA: TGTGCCAGTAGATTGGTCGAGTACGATGAAAAACTGTTTTTT.

V gene TRBV15 combines with J gene TRBJ1-1; no firm D call. CDR1 is LNHNV and CDR2 is YYDKDF in the germline V gene (reference sequence). This CDR3 region has 15 residues. The V end was cut by 0 bases, the J end by 3 bases, with 11 bases between. The CDR3: CATSRDLGKYTEAFF. CDR3 coding DNA: TGTGCCACCAGCAGAGATTTGGGGAAGTACACTGAAGCTTTCTTT.

This clone was picked up a small number of times. The V gene is TRBV10-3, the J gene TRBJ1-1, with TRBD1 identical over 8 bases. The CDR3 is 15 amino acids. J lost 5 bases, V lost 9 bases, and 14 bases had no gene match. From germline, CDR1 is ENHRY and CDR2 SYGVKD. The CDR3 here is CAILAGRDRTTEAFF. As DNA, the CDR3 is TGTGCCATACTGGCGGGACGGGACAGGACAACTGAAGCTTTCTTT.

J is TRBJ2-5 and V is TRBV5-4; D remains unclear. Germline CDR1 and CDR2: SGHNT and YYREEE (reference sequence). This CDR3 region has 13 residues. The V end lost 4 bases, the J end lost 2 bases, and 9 bases lay between the germline ends. Here the CDR3 reads CASSPDLQETQYF. The DNA of the CDR3 is TGTGCCAGCAGCCCCGACTTGCAAGAGACCCAGTACTTC.

The rearrangement joins TRBV11-3 to TRBJ2-3; D unresolved. V lost 1 base and J lost 6, with 5 bases in between. Germline V gene lookup returns CDR1 SGHNT and CDR2 YENEEA. The length of the CDR3 is 12 residues. The CDR3 region has the DNA TGTGCCAGCAGCTTAGGTGTTGATACGCAGTATTTT. Protein product: CASSLGVDTQYF.

This clone came up a few times. This chain joins TRBV19 and TRBJ1-4, with 9 bases aligning to TRBD1. J lost 15 bases, V lost 5 bases, and 10 bases had no gene match. The CDR3 has 13 amino acids. From germline, CDR1 is LNHDA and CDR2 SQIVND (reference sequence). This CDR3 reads CASSPGTGSTVFF. Written as DNA, the CDR3 is TGTGCCAGTAGTCCTGGGACAGGGTCCACGGTGTTTTTT.

The chain has TRBV10-3 and TRBJ1-2; D gene unclear. Trimming pared 0 bases from V and 4 bases from J, leaving 12 bases between. The CDR3 is 15 residues long. In germline, CDR1 is ENHRY, CDR2 SYGVKD. CDR3 nucleotide sequence: TGTGCCATCAGTGAGTCGGTCCTCCCGTCCTATGGCTACACCTTC. Translating gives CAISESVLPSYGYTF.

This clone was counted only a few times. The chain joins TRBV4-1 to TRBJ1-1; no clear D. Trimming took 1 base from V and 9 from J, leaving 12 bases between them. The CDR3 runs to 13 residues. The germline CDR1 and CDR2 sequences are MGHRA and YSYEKL. The CDR3 here is CASSQVAGDKAFF. CDR3 nucleotides: TGCGCCAGCAGCCAAGTGGCCGGGGATAAAGCTTTCTTT.

V gene TRBV4-1 combines with J gene TRBJ2-5; D could derive from TRBD1 or TRBD2 (7 bases each). V lost 3 bases, J lost 3 bases, and 23 bases lay in between. Per the germline V gene, CDR1 is MGHRA and CDR2 is YSYEKL. The length of the CDR3 is 18 residues. Here the CDR3 DNA reads TGCGCCAGCAGCCACTACCAAGGGGAGGGGGCAGTAAAAGAGACCCAGTACTTC. This codes for CASSHYQGEGAVKETQYF.

The chain has TRBV4-1 and TRBJ2-5; a possible D gene is TRBD2 (5 bases). Germline values: CDR1 MGHRA, CDR2 YSYEKL. V shed 4 bases and J shed 11 bases, with 23 bases lying between them. This CDR3 has 15 amino acids. As DNA, the CDR3 is TGCGCCAGCAGCCTCCCAAGCGGCCCCACTAGGGAGCAGTACTTC. This codes for CASSLPSGPTREQYF.

The genes are TRBV5-1 and TRBJ2-5; the match to TRBD2 covers 7 bases. Judging by the DNA end, TRBJ2-7 fits better; the J call may be wrong. The germline gives CDR1 SGHRS, CDR2 YFSETQ. CDR3 length: 16 residues. Here the CDR3 reads CASSTKLADLLDEQYF. The DNA for the CDR3 is TGCGCCAGCAGCACAAAGCTAGCGGACCTTCTTGACGAGCAGTACTTC.

This chain uses TRBV11-2 with TRBJ2-3; 9 nucleotides agree with TRBD2. The CDR3 has 15 amino acids. With V trimmed by 1 base and J by 5 bases, 4 bases remained unmatched. Germline V lookup: CDR1 SGHAT, CDR2 FQNNGV. As DNA, the CDR3 is TGTGCCAGCAGCTTAGGGGCGGGGGGGCGAGATACGCAGTATTTT. Its translation is CASSLGAGGRDTQYF.

A single count supports this clone. V is TRBV5-1 and J is TRBJ2-1, with D unresolved. Germline-derived CDR1 and CDR2 are SGHRS and YFSETQ. Trimming cost V 1 base and J 7 bases, with 9 bases left between them. The CDR3 runs 13 residues. The CDR3 loop is CASSLHPGNEQFF. CDR3 DNA: TGCGCCAGCAGCTTGCATCCTGGAAATGAGCAGTTCTTC. Based on the CDR3 plus reference TRBV5-1 and TRBJ2-1, the full variable domain is KAGVTQTPRYLIKTRGQQVTLSCSPISGHRSVSWYQQTPGQGLQFLFEYFSETQRNKGNFPGRFSGRQFSNSRSEMNVSTLELGDSALYLCASSLHPGNEQFFGPGTRLTVL.

The rearrangement joins TRBV2 to TRBJ1-5; 10 bases are a match to TRBD1. Per germline, CDR1 SNHLY and CDR2 FYNNEI. V shed 4 bases and J 2 bases; nucleotides not matched to a gene: 11. The CDR3 consists of 18 residues. CDR3 sequence: CASSGRDRGVMGNQPQHF. The CDR3 nucleotides read TGTGCCAGCAGTGGCCGGGACAGGGGAGTAATGGGCAATCAGCCCCAGCATTTT.

This clone was seen only a few times. The chain carries TRBV25-1 and TRBJ2-1; D is perhaps TRBD2 (6 bases). The CDR3 totals 16 residues. Trimming took 2 bases from V and 5 from J, leaving 16 bases between them. Germline-derived CDR1 and CDR2 are MGHDK and SYGVNS. CDR3 bases: TGTGCCAGCAGTGAACGTACCGGGACTTTTAACAATGAGCAGTTCTTC. Translated, it gives CASSERTGTFNNEQFF.

V is TRBV11-3 and J is TRBJ2-3; D is undetermined. The CDR3 has 12 residues. In germline, CDR1 is SGHNT, CDR2 YENEEA. V was shortened by 1 base and J by 4 bases, with 3 bases between the two germline ends. CDR3 region: CASSLGSDTQYF. In DNA, the CDR3 is TGTGCCAGCAGCTTAGGGTCAGATACGCAGTATTTT.

The chain recombines TRBV9 with TRBJ1-4; D unclear. The CDR3 totals 15 residues. The V end lost 0 bases, the J end lost 0 bases, and 6 bases lay between the germline ends. Germline loops: CDR1 SGDLS, CDR2 YYNGEE. The CDR3 DNA sequence: TGTGCCAGCAGCGTAGGCAGTGCAACTAATGAAAAACTGTTTTTT. This sequence encodes CASSVGSATNEKLFF.

This clone ranks as medium-sized. This chain links TRBV5-4 with TRBJ2-1; possible D gene TRBD2, 6 bases. The CDR3 has 15 amino acids. Trimming took 0 bases from V and 8 from J, leaving 15 bases between them. Germline values: CDR1 SGHNT, CDR2 YYREEE (reference sequence). The CDR3 region has the DNA TGTGCCAGCAGCTTGGTTTTGACTAGGATAGATGAGCAGTTCTTC. It encodes CASSLVLTRIDEQFF.

The chain employs TRBV15 and TRBJ2-7; TRBD2 matches 8 bases. This CDR3 spans 16 amino acids. V was pared by 0 bases and J by 1 base, with 5 bases of the junction left unmatched. Per the germline V gene, CDR1 is LNHNV and CDR2 is YYDKDF (reference sequence). DNA of the CDR3: TGTGCCACCAGCAGAGATCGGACTAGCCTATCCTACGAGCAGTACTTC. Amino acid sequence: CATSRDRTSLSYEQYF.

The CDR3 DNA reads TGTGCCAGCAGCTTAGAGACGGATCCAGGGCAGTACTTC. It specifies CASSLETDPGQYF. V gene TRBV7-9 combines with J gene TRBJ2-7, with D uncertain. Germline lookup yields CDR1 SEHNR and CDR2 FQNEAQ (reference sequence). The CDR3 totals 13 residues. V was pared by 1 base and J by 9 bases, with 13 bases between.

CDR3: CASSKYAVISNQPQHF. For the CDR3, the DNA is TGTGCCAGTAGTAAGTATGCGGTAATTAGCAATCAGCCCCAGCATTTT. The chain carries TRBV19 and TRBJ1-5; D call uncertain. The V end lost 4 bases, the J end lost 0 bases, and 13 bases lay between the germline ends. Germline V gene lookup returns CDR1 LNHDA and CDR2 SQIVND (reference sequence). CDR3 length: 16 residues.

V gene TRBV15 combines with J gene TRBJ2-3; 12 bases match TRBD2. This CDR3 spans 19 amino acids. CDR1 is LNHNV and CDR2 is YYDKDF in the germline V gene (reference sequence). V was clipped by 3 bases and J by 4 bases; unmatched bases: 14. CDR3 protein: CATSSLPSGRADPPDTQYF. Here the CDR3 DNA reads TGTGCCACCAGCAGCCTCCCTAGCGGGAGGGCCGATCCCCCAGATACGCAGTATTTT.

This chain joins TRBV5-1 and TRBJ2-5, with TRBD1 identical over 10 bases. Germline V lookup: CDR1 SGHRS, CDR2 YFSETQ. With 3 bases clipped from V and 5 bases from J, the junction kept 13 bases outside the gene matches. This CDR3 is 17 amino acids long. The CDR3: CASSSSTGGAAGETQYF. In nucleotides, the CDR3 is TGCGCCAGCAGCTCATCGACAGGGGGCGCGGCGGGCGAGACCCAGTACTTC.

The gene calls are TRBV19 and TRBJ1-1; maybe TRBD1 (6 bases). Germline V CDR1 and CDR2: LNHDA, SQIVND (reference sequence). The CDR3 has 14 residues. The germline V and J ends were trimmed by 9 bases and 1 base, with 15 bases remaining between them. The CDR3 spells CASKQGEGNTEAFF. The CDR3 DNA reads TGTGCCAGCAAACAGGGAGAAGGGAACACTGAAGCTTTCTTT.